There are a few counts of the clone carrying this T cell receptor beta chain. Its antigen is unidentified. As part of sample collection, lesional scalp punch biopsies and peripheral blood were taken from alopecia areata patients. Researchers picked out CD4+ and CD8+ T cells from PBMCs by sorting. The CDR3 runs 11 residues. Trimming left V 11 bases short and J 2 bases short, with 9 bases between. Looked up from germline, CDR1 is LNHDA and CDR2 is SQIVND (reference sequence). This entry is derived from a study of CD8+ T cells in alopecia areata. Overall study results and limits: TCR sharing was clearer in mice than between patients, perhaps partly owing to patient HLA diversity. Alopecia totalis/universalis scalp especially showed more expanded CD8+ clones than normal scalp.

The sequencing template was cDNA reverse transcribed from extracted RNA. The assay was immunoSEQ multiplex PCR, and TCRdb's table has in-frame clones only and misses some. The sample holds 30,000 to 35,000 clones, roughly 53% seen once. The source material was NKG2D-high CD8+ T cells sorted from blood. The receptor's source is a human donor with alopecia areata. The chain carries TRBV19 and TRBJ1-2; no firm D call. CDR3 bases: TGTGCCGCATCGGAAAACTATGGCTACACCTTC. It specifies CAASENYGYTF.